The 19 T cell receptor beta chains given below trace back to one sample, sequenced in a study of spatial heterogeneity in lung cancer. From the 5' RACE reads, TCRdb called clonotypes with MiXCR, one entry per CDR3 protein. The sample has more than 20,000 distinct CDR3 sequences; less than 6% are singletons. Documented time point: sample taken at primary tumor resection. Tumor, nontumor lung or frozen PBMC supplied whole RNA that was sequenced unsorted. The source material was PBMCs, sampled at surgery. Receptors were obtained from a male donor with early-stage non-small cell lung cancer.

This clonotype was counted between two and nine times. J is TRBJ2-1 and V is TRBV2; no reliable D call. V was pared by 9 bases and J by 7 bases, with 7 bases between. CDR1 is SNHLY and CDR2 is FYNNEI in the germline V gene. The CDR3 contains 10 residues. The CDR3 reads CASLENEQFF. In DNA, the CDR3 is TGTGCCAGTCTAGAGAATGAGCAGTTCTTC.

Sample share makes this clonotype medium-sized (0.01 to 0.1%). This chain joins TRBV18 and TRBJ2-5, with D unresolved. Deletions cut 6 bases from V and 5 bases from J, with 10 bases between. The CDR3 spans 12 residues. From germline, CDR1 is KGHSH and CDR2 LQKENI. CDR3 loop: CASSGQDETQYF. For the CDR3, the DNA is TGTGCCAGCTCCGGGCAGGATGAGACCCAGTACTTC.

This clonotype was found many times. The chain has TRBV20-1 and TRBJ2-5; D call uncertain. The CDR3 is 11 residues long. Germline loops: CDR1 DFQATT, CDR2 SNEGSKA (reference sequence). CDR3 bases: TGCAGCTCTGCAGCTCCAGGGACCCAGTACTTC. It encodes CSSAAPGTQYF.

Many counts were recorded for this clonotype. The chain joins TRBV7-3 to TRBJ1-1; 8 bases fit TRBD1. The trim removed 5 bases at V and 8 bases at J, leaving 7 bases unmatched. Germline values: CDR1 SGHTA, CDR2 FQGTGA. The length of the CDR3 is 13 residues. CDR3 sequence (DNA): TGTGCCAGCAGCATAGACAGGGGCGGGGAAGCTTTCTTT. Encoded protein: CASSIDRGGEAFF.

The genes are TRBV7-6 and TRBJ2-1; 11 bases are shared with TRBD1. Per the germline V gene, CDR1 is SGHVS and CDR2 is FNYEAQ. The CDR3 has 16 amino acids. V was pared by 5 bases and J by 6 bases, with 9 bases of the junction left unmatched. The CDR3 DNA follows: TGTGCCAGCAGCCGTACTACCGGGACAGGGGGCAATGAGCAGTTCTTC. Translation: CASSRTTGTGGNEQFF.

This clonotype was observed a handful of times. The rearrangement links TRBV7-2 to TRBJ2-1; D is perhaps TRBD2 (6 bases). The CDR3 extends over 15 amino acids. Trimming removed 1 base from V and 12 bases from J, with 19 bases in between. The germline CDR1 and CDR2 sequences are SGHTA and FQGNSA. This CDR3 reads CASSLVRRDSLGQFF. For the CDR3, the DNA is TGTGCCAGCAGCTTAGTCCGCCGGGACTCCCTTGGGCAGTTCTTC.

This clonotype was observed many times. The CDR3 DNA reads TGTGCCAGCAGCTTGAAAGAGACCCAGTACTTC. Its translation is CASSLKETQYF. V is TRBV5-5 and J is TRBJ2-5; D ambiguous. The length of the CDR3 is 11 residues. The ends were cut back, 1 base at V and 3 bases at J, with 1 base in the middle. Germline CDR1 SGHKS, CDR2 YYEKEE (reference sequence).

At least ten counts were recorded for this clonotype. V gene TRBV2 combines with J gene TRBJ1-5; D is uncertain. There are 13 residues in the CDR3. The V end was cut by 7 bases, the J end by 3 bases, with 10 bases between. The germline V gene has CDR1 SNHLY and CDR2 FYNNEI. The CDR3 bases are TGTGCCAGCACCGAGGGCTACAATCAGCCCCAGCATTTT. Translated: CASTEGYNQPQHF. The full variable domain, completed using reference TRBV2 and TRBJ1-5, is EPEVTQTPSHQVTQMGQEVILRCVPISNHLYFYWYRQILGQKVEFLVSFYNNEISEKSEIFDDQFSVERPDGSNFTLKIRSTKLEDSAMYFCASTEGYNQPQHFGDGTRLSIL.

This clonotype was counted at least ten times. The rearrangement joins TRBV7-2 to TRBJ2-1; the match to TRBD1 covers 8 bases. Trimming took 6 bases from V and 6 from J; bases not matched to a gene: 7. The CDR3 spans 14 residues. Germline V CDR1 and CDR2: SGHTA, FQGNSA. The CDR3 here is CASSTGQGGNEQFF. The DNA of the CDR3 is TGTGCCAGCAGTACCGGACAGGGCGGCAATGAGCAGTTCTTC.

This clonotype was seen repeatedly, ten times or more. The chain employs TRBV5-4 and TRBJ2-4; D gene ambiguous. The CDR3 has 14 amino acids. Per the germline V gene, CDR1 is SGHNT and CDR2 is YYREEE (reference sequence). The ends were cut back, 0 bases at V and 7 bases at J, with 11 bases in the middle. CDR3 amino acids: CASSLVTSLNIQYF. DNA for the CDR3: TGTGCCAGCAGCTTGGTGACAAGTTTGAACATTCAGTACTTC.

Many counts were recorded for this clonotype. The chain is built from TRBV10-3 and TRBJ2-7; no definite D call. The V gene's germline CDR1 is ENHRY and CDR2 SYGVKD. Deletions cut 3 bases from V and 0 bases from J, with 3 bases between. This CDR3 is built from 12 residues. The CDR3: CAISDGSYEQYF. The CDR3 bases are TGTGCCATCAGTGACGGCTCCTACGAGCAGTACTTC.

This clonotype was observed many times. The chain joins TRBV7-2 to TRBJ2-1, with D tentatively TRBD2 (5 bases). In germline, CDR1 is SGHTA, CDR2 FQGNSA. V was shortened by 2 bases and J by 8 bases, with 16 bases between the two germline ends. The CDR3 length is 15 residues. This CDR3 is CASSLIGLLSHEQFF. Written as DNA, the CDR3 is TGTGCCAGCAGCTTAATCGGACTCCTTTCCCATGAGCAGTTCTTC.

In this sample, this clonotype turned up many times. This rearrangement joins TRBV7-9 to TRBJ2-2, with 9 bases that match TRBD2. The V gene end was trimmed by 5 bases and the J gene end by 3 bases; junction bases not matched to a gene: 13. The CDR3 contains 18 residues. Germline V gene lookup returns CDR1 SEHNR and CDR2 FQNEAQ (reference sequence). As DNA, the CDR3 is TGTGCCAGCAGCCTTCAGGCGGGTAGCGGGGGAGACACCGGGGAGCTGTTTTTT. This translates into CASSLQAGSGGDTGELFF. Complete variable domain (other parts from reference TRBV7-9 and TRBJ2-2): DTGVSQNPRHKITKRGQNVTFRCDPISEHNRLYWYRQTLGQGPEFLTYFQNEAQLEKSRLLSDRFSAERPKGSFSTLEIQRTEQGDSAMYLCASSLQAGSGGDTGELFFGEGSRLTVL.

This clonotype was seen repeatedly, ten times or more. CDR3 nucleotides: TGTGCCAGCAGGGGGACCTCATCTTACTTC. Encoded protein: CASRGTSSYF. V is TRBV2 and J is TRBJ2-5; D tentatively fits TRBD1 or TRBD2 (5 bases each). There are 10 residues in the CDR3. Trimming took 6 bases from V and 14 from J, leaving 13 bases between them. CDR1 is SNHLY, CDR2 FYNNEI, per germline.

This clonotype showed up many times. This chain uses TRBV7-3 with TRBJ2-3; 9 positions match TRBD2. V shed 4 bases, J shed 2 bases, and the junction held 4 bases outside the gene matches. Per germline, CDR1 SGHTA and CDR2 FQGTGA. This CDR3 is built from 15 residues. CDR3 nucleotide sequence: TGTGCCAGCAGCTCAGGACTAGCGTCCACAGATACGCAGTATTTT. Translating it yields CASSSGLASTDTQYF.

This clonotype was recorded many times. CDR3 coding DNA: TGTGCCAGCAGCTACGACCAGCAGCCCCAGCATTTT. It encodes CASSYDQQPQHF. The chain has TRBV7-9 and TRBJ1-5; the D is unclear. The CDR3 length is 12 residues. In germline, CDR1 is SEHNR, CDR2 FQNEAQ (reference sequence). Trimming shortened V by 4 bases and J by 7 bases, and 8 bases separated the two germline ends.

This clonotype was seen a handful of times. V is TRBV6-6 and J is TRBJ2-7; 9 bases agree with TRBD2. Germline CDR1 MNHNY, CDR2 SVGAGI (reference sequence). J was trimmed by 6 bases and V by 4 bases; bases with no gene match: 4. The CDR3 spans 13 residues. The CDR3 is CASSSSGILEQYF. CDR3 DNA: TGTGCCAGCAGTTCTAGCGGGATCCTCGAGCAGTACTTC.

In its sample, this clonotype was seen many times. The chain links TRBV7-9 to TRBJ2-7; maybe TRBD2 (6 bases). The CDR3 consists of 16 residues. The V gene's germline CDR1 is SEHNR and CDR2 FQNEAQ (reference sequence). Trimming removed 5 bases at V and 7 bases at J, with 24 bases between. CDR3: CASSRTGVLYPTEQYF. The CDR3 DNA reads as TGTGCCAGCAGCAGAACGGGGGTCTTGTATCCTACGGAGCAGTACTTC. The complete variable domain, with remaining parts taken from reference TRBV7-9 and TRBJ2-7, reads DTGVSQNPRHKITKRGQNVTFRCDPISEHNRLYWYRQTLGQGPEFLTYFQNEAQLEKSRLLSDRFSAERPKGSFSTLEIQRTEQGDSAMYLCASSRTGVLYPTEQYFGPGTRLTVT.

The genes are TRBV5-1 and TRBJ2-5; unclear D gene. This CDR3 spans 14 amino acids. With 0 bases removed from V and 1 base from J, the gap between germline ends came to 7 bases. Germline V lookup: CDR1 SGHRS, CDR2 YFSETQ. CDR3 in amino acids: CASSLDTLQETQYF. CDR3 nucleotides: TGCGCCAGCAGCTTGGATACCCTCCAAGAGACCCAGTACTTC.